This TCR beta chain was observed in a study of PD-1 blockade in classical Hodgkin lymphoma. Profiled with immunoSEQ multiplex PCR; TCRdb holds only in-frame clones, not every one. This table holds tens of thousands of clones, less than 80% found once. V was pared by 5 bases and J by 0 bases, with 3 bases of the junction left unmatched. Germline V lookup: CDR1 SGHVS, CDR2 FNYEAQ. The CDR3 has 17 residues. There was relapse after autologous stem cell transplantation in every patient, and there was variation in brentuximab vedotin exposure. This TCR was recovered from a human donor with classical Hodgkin lymphoma. The material was peripheral blood mononuclear cells (PBMCs), obtained before the second cycle of nivolumab. This chain joins TRBV7-6 and TRBJ2-1; 14 bases match TRBD2. The CDR3 region is CASSPGLAGGSYNEQFF. In DNA, the CDR3 is TGTGCCAGCAGCCCAGGACTAGCGGGGGGCTCCTACAATGAGCAGTTCTTC.